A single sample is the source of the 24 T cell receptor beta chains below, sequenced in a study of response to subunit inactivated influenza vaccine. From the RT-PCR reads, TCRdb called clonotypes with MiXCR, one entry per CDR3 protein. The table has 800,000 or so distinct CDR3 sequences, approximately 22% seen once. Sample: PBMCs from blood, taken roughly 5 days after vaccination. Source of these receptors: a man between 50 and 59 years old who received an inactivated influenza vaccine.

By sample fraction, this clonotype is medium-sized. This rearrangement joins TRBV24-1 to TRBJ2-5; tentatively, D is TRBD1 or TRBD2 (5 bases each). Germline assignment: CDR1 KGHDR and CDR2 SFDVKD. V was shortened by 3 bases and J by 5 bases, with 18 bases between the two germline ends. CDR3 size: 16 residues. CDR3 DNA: TGTGCCACCAGTGATATAGCCGGGGCCGACGGGGAGACCCAGTACTTC. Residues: CATSDIAGADGETQYF.

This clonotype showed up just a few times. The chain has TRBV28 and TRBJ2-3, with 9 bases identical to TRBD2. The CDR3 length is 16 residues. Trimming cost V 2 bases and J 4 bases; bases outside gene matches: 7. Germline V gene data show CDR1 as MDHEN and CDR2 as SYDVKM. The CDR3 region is CASSLGLATRADTQYF. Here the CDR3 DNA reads TGTGCCAGCAGTTTAGGACTAGCGACAAGGGCAGATACGCAGTATTTT.

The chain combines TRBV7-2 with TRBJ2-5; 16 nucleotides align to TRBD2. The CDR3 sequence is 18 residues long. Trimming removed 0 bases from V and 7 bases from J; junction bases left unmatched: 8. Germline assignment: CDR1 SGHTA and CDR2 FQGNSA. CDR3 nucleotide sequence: TGTGCCAGCAGCTTAGCGGGGACTAGCGGGGGGGCAGGTGGGACCCAGTACTTC. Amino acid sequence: CASSLAGTSGGAGGTQYF.

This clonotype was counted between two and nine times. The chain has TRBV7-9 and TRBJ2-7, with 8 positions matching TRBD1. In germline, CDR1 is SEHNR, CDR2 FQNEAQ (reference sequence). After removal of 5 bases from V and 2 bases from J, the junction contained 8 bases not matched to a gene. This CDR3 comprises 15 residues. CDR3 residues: CASSPGQGHAYEQYF. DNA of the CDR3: TGTGCCAGCAGCCCCGGACAGGGTCACGCCTACGAGCAGTACTTC.

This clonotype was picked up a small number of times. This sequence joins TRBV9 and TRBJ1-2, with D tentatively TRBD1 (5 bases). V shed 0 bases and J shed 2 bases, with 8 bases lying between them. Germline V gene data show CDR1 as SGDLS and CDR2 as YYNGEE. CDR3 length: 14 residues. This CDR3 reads CASSVEAGNYGYTF. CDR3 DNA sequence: TGTGCCAGCAGCGTAGAGGCAGGGAACTATGGCTACACCTTC.

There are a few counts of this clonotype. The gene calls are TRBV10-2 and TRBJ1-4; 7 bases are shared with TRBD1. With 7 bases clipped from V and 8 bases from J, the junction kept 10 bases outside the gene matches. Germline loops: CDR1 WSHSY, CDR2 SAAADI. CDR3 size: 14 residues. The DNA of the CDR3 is TGCGCCAGCAATCCGACAGGGAGGGTCGAAAAACTGTTTTTT. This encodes CASNPTGRVEKLFF.

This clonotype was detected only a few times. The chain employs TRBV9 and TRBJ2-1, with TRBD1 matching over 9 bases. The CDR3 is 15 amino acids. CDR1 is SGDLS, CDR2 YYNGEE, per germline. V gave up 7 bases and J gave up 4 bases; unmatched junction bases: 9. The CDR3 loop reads CASDRGQGIYNEQFF. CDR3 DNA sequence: TGTGCCAGCGATCGGGGACAGGGAATTTACAATGAGCAGTTCTTC.

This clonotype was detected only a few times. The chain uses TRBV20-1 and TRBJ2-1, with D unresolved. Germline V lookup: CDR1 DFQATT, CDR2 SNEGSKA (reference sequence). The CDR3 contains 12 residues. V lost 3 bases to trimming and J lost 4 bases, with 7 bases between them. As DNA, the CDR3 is TGCAGTGCTAGGTACGGTTACAATGAGCAGTTCTTC. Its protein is CSARYGYNEQFF.

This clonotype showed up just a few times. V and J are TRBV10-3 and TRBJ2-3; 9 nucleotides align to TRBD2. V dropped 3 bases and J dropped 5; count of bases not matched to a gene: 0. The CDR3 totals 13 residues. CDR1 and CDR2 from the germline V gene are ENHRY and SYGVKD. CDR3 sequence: CAISDSGGDTQYF. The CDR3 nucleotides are TGTGCCATCAGTGATAGCGGGGGAGATACGCAGTATTTT.

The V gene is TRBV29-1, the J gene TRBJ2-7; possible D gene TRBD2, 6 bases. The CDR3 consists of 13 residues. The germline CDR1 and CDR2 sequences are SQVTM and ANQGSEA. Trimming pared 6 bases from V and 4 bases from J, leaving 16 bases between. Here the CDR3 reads CSVRDFPSYEQYF. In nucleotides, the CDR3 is TGCAGCGTACGGGACTTTCCATCTTACGAGCAGTACTTC.

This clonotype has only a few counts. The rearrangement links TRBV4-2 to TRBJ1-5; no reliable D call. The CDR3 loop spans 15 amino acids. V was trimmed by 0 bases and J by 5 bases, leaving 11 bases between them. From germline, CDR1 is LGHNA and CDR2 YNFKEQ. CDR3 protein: CASSQDVLRDQPQHF. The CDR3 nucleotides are TGTGCCAGCAGCCAAGATGTGTTGAGGGATCAGCCCCAGCATTTT.

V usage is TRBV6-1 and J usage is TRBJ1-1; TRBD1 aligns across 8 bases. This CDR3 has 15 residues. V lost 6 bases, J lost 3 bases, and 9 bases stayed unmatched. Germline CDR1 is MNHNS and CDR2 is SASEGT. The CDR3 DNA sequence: TGTGCCAGCAGAATCTCTCAGGGGGCCCACACTGAAGCTTTCTTT. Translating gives CASRISQGAHTEAFF.

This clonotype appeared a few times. CDR3 nucleotide sequence: TGTGCCAGCAGCTCCCGACAGGAATCCTACGAGCAGTACTTC. This sequence encodes CASSSRQESYEQYF. The chain links TRBV7-2 to TRBJ2-7; TRBD1 is a possible D gene (6 bases). CDR3 length: 14 residues. The germline gives CDR1 SGHTA, CDR2 FQGNSA. The V and J ends lost 4 bases and 1 base respectively, with 11 bases between them.

The CDR3 protein is CATSTGDFTDTQYF. The CDR3 coding sequence is TGTGCCACCAGCACCGGGGACTTCACAGATACGCAGTATTTT. The V and J genes are TRBV15 and TRBJ2-3; D possibly corresponds to TRBD2 (6 bases). The germline V and J ends were trimmed by 4 bases and 2 bases, with 10 bases remaining between them. The CDR3 has 14 amino acids. Germline-derived CDR1 and CDR2 are LNHNV and YYDKDF (reference sequence). Drawing the rest from reference TRBV15 and TRBJ2-3, the complete variable domain is DAMVIQNPRYQVTQFGKPVTLSCSQTLNHNVMYWYQQKSSQAPKLLFHYYDKDFNNEADTPDNFQSRRPNTSFCFLDIRSPGLGDTAMYLCATSTGDFTDTQYFGPGTRLTVL.

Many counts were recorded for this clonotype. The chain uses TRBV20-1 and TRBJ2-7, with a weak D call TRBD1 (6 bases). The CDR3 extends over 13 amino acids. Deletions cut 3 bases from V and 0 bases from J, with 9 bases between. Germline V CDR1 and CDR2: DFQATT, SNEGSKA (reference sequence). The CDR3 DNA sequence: TGCAGTGCTAGGTGGGACACCTCCTACGAGCAGTACTTC. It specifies CSARWDTSYEQYF.

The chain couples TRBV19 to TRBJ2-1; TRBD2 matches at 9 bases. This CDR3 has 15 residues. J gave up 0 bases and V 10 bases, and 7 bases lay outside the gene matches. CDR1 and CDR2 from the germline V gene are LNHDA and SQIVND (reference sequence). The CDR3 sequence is CATKTSGSSYNEQFF. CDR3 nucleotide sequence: TGTGCCACTAAGACTAGCGGTAGCTCCTACAATGAGCAGTTCTTC.

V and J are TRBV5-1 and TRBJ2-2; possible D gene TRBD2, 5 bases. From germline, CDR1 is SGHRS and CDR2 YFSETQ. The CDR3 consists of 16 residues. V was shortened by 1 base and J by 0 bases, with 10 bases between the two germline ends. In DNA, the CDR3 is TGCGCCAGCAGCTTGATTCTAGCAGCGAACACCGGGGAGCTGTTTTTT. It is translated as CASSLILAANTGELFF. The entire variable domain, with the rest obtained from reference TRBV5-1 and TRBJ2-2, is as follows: KAGVTQTPRYLIKTRGQQVTLSCSPISGHRSVSWYQQTPGQGLQFLFEYFSETQRNKGNFPGRFSGRQFSNSRSEMNVSTLELGDSALYLCASSLILAANTGELFFGEGSRLTVL.

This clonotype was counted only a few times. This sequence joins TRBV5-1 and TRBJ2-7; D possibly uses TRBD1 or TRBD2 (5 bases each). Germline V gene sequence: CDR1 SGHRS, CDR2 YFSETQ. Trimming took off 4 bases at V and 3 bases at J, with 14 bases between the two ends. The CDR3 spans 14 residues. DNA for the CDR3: TGCGCCAGCAGCCCGGGACCGAAAGACTACGAGCAGTACTTC. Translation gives CASSPGPKDYEQYF. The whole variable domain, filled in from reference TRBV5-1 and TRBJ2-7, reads KAGVTQTPRYLIKTRGQQVTLSCSPISGHRSVSWYQQTPGQGLQFLFEYFSETQRNKGNFPGRFSGRQFSNSRSEMNVSTLELGDSALYLCASSPGPKDYEQYFGPGTRLTVT.

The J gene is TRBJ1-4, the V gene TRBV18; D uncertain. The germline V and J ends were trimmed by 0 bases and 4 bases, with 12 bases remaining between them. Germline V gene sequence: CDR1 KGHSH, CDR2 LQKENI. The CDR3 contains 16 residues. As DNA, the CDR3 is TGTGCCAGCTCACCACCGTCCCTAACAATTAATGAAAAACTGTTTTTT. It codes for CASSPPSLTINEKLFF.

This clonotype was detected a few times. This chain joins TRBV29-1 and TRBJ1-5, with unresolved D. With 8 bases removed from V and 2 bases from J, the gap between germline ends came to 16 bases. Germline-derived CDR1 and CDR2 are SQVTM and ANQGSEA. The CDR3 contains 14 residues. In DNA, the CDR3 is TGCAGCTTTACGGTCGGAGCCGGCAATCAGCCCCAGCATTTT. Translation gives CSFTVGAGNQPQHF.

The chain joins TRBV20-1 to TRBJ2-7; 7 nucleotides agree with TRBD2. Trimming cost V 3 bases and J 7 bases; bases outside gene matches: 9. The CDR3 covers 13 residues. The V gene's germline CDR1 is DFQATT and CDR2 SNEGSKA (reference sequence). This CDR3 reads CSARDIAGREQYF. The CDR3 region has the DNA TGCAGTGCTAGGGACATAGCGGGCCGGGAGCAGTACTTC.

The CDR3 coding sequence is TGCAGCGGGGGTGCAGGGGATGGCTACACCTTC. Its protein is CSGGAGDGYTF. The chain uses TRBV29-1 and TRBJ1-2, with D possibly TRBD1 on 6 matching bases. The V gene lost 7 bases and the J gene lost 6 bases, with 12 bases spanning the gap. CDR1 and CDR2 (germline): SQVTM, ANQGSEA. The CDR3 covers 11 residues. Filled out from reference TRBV29-1 and TRBJ1-2, the complete variable domain reads SAVISQKPSRDICQRGTSLTIQCQVDSQVTMMFWYRQQPGQSLTLIATANQGSEATYESGFVIDKFPISRPNLTFSTLTVSNMSPEDSSIYLCSGGAGDGYTFGSGTRLTVV.

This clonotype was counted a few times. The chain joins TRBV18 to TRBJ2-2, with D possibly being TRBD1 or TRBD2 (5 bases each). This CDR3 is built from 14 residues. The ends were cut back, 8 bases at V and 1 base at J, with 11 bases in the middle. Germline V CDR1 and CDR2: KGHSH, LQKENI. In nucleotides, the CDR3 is TGTGCCAGCACCTGGGGACGGAACACCGGGGAGCTGTTTTTT. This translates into CASTWGRNTGELFF.

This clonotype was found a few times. CDR3 coding DNA: TGTGCCAGCAGTTCGACTAGAACTTTTCTCGAGCAGTACTTC. Translated, it gives CASSSTRTFLEQYF. The rearrangement links TRBV12-3 or TRBV12-4 to TRBJ2-7; D might be TRBD2 (6 bases). V was shortened by 4 bases and J by 6 bases, with 16 bases between the two germline ends. This CDR3 spans 14 amino acids.